This TCR beta chain comes out of a study of T-cell reconstitution after alpha-beta-depleted transplantation in children. For TCRbeta, the library was prepared with unique molecular identifiers. TCRdb re-analysed the PCR reads in MiXCR, keeping a single row per CDR3 protein. The sample has under 20,000 distinct CDR3 sequences; about 8% are singletons. V shed 3 bases and J shed 2 bases, with 18 bases lying between them. The CDR3 length is 17 residues. CDR1 is SEHNR, CDR2 FQNEAQ, per germline (reference sequence). As for this clonotype: Its antigen is currently unknown.

General study results and limits: Reported findings indicate that, about two months after transplant, alpha-beta T cells came from several hundred expanded clones, which were derived from non-depleted graft cells.

This clonotype was sampled from a boy under two years old who had a stem cell transplant for Wiskott-Aldrich syndrome, so the T cells may come from the graft donor. This chain joins TRBV7-9 and TRBJ2-3, with D maybe TRBD1 (5 bases). Source: PBMCs, mostly from graft donor cells, taken 60 days after TCRalphabeta/CD19-depleted stem cell transplant. The CDR3 loop reads CASSFPKGSPPTDTQYF. Written as DNA, the CDR3 is TGTGCCAGCAGCTTTCCGAAGGGGTCTCCCCCCACAGATACGCAGTATTTT.